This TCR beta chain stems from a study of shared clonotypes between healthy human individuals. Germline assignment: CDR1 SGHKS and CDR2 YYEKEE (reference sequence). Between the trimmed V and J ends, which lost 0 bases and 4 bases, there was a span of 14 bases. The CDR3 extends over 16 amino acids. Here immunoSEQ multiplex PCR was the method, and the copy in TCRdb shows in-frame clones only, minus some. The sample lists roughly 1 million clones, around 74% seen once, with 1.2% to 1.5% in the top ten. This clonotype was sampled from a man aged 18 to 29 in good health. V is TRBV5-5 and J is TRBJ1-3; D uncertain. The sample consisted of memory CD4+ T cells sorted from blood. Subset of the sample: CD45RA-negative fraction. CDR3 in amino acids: CASSLVGRDGGNTIYF. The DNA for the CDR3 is TGTGCCAGCAGCTTGGTCGGCAGAGATGGGGGAAACACCATATATTTT.